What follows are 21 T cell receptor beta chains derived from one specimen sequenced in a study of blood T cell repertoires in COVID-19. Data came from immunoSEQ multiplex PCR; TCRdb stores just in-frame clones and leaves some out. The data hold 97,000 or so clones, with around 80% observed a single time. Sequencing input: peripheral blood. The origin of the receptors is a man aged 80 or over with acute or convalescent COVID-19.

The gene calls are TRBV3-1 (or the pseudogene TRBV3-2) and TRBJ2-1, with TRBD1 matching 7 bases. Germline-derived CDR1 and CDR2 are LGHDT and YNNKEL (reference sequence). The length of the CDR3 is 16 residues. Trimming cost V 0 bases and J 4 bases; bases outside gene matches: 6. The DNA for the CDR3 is TGTGCCAGCAGCCAAGACCGGGGACAGTTTTACAATGAGCAGTTCTTC. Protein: CASSQDRGQFYNEQFF.

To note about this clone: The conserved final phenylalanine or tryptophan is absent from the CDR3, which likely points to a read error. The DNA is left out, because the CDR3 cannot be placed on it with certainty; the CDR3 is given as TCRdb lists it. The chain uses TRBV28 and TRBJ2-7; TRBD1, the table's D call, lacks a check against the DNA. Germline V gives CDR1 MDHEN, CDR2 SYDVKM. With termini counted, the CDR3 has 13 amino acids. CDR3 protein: CASSLSGQTLPRL.

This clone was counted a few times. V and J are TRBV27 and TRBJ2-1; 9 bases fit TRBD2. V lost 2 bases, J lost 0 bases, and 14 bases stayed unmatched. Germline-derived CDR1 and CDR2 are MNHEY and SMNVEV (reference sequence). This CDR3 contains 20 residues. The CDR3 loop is CASSLKVWIAGVNSYNEQFF. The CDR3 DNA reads TGTGCCAGCAGTTTAAAAGTATGGATAGCGGGAGTAAACTCCTACAATGAGCAGTTCTTC.

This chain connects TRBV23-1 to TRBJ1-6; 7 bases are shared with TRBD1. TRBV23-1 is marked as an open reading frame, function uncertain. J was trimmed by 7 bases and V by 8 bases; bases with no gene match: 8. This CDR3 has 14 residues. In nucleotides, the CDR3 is TGCGCCAGCGGTACAGGGGATTGGAATTCACCCCTCCACTTT. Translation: CASGTGDWNSPLHF.

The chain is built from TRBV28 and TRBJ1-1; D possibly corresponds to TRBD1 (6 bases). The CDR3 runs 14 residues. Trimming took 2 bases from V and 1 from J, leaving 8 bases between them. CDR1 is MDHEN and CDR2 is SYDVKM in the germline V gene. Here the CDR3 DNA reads TGTGCCAGCAGTTTAAGGGGGTGGAACACTGAAGCTTTCTTT. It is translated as CASSLRGWNTEAFF.

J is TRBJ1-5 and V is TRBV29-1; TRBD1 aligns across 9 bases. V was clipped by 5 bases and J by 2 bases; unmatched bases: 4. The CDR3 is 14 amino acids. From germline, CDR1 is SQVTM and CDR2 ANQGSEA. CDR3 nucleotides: TGCAGCGTTACACAGGGGGCTGGCAATCAGCCCCAGCATTTT. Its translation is CSVTQGAGNQPQHF.

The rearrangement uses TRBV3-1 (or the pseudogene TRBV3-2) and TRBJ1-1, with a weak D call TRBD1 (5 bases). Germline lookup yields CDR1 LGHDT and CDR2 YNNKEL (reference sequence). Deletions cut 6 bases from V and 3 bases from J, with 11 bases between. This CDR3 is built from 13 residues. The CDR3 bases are TGTGCCAGCAGTGGACACCCTTACACTGAAGCTTTCTTT. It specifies CASSGHPYTEAFF.

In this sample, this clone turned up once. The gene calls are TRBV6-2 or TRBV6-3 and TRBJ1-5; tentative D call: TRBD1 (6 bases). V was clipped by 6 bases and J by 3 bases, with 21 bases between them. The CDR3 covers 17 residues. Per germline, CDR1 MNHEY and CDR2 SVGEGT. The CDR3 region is CASSHPQGQFLNQPQHF. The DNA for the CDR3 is TGTGCCAGCAGCCATCCACAGGGTCAGTTTCTCAATCAGCCCCAGCATTTT.

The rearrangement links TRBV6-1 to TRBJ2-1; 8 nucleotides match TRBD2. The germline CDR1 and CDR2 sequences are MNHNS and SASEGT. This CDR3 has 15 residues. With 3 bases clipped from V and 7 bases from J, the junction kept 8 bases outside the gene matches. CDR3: CASSDTGTRNNEQFF. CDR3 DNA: TGTGCCAGCAGTGACACCGGGACTAGGAATAATGAGCAGTTCTTC.

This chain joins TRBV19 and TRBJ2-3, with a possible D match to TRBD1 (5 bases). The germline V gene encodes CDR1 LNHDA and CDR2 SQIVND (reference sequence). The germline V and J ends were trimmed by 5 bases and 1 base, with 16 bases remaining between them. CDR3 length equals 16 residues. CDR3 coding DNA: TGTGCCAGTAGTCTCCCAGGGCAGGCGGGCACAGATACGCAGTATTTT. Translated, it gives CASSLPGQAGTDTQYF.

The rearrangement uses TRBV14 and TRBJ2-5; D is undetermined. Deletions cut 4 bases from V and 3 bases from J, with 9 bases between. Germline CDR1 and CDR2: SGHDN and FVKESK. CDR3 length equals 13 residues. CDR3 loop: CASSRNSEETQYF. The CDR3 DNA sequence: TGTGCCAGCAGCCGCAACTCGGAAGAGACCCAGTACTTC.

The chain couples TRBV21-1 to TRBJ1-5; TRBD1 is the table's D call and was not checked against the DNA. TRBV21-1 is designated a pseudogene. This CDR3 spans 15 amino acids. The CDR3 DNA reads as TGTGCCAGCTCTCATCTTGTGACAGGGAATCAGCCCCAGCATTTT. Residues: CASSHLVTGNQPQHF.

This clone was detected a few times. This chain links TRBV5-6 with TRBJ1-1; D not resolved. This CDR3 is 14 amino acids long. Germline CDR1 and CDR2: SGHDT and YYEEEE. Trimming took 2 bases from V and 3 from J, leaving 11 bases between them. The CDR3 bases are TGTGCCAGCAGCTTAGCGTTTTCAGACACTGAAGCTTTCTTT. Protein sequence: CASSLAFSDTEAFF.

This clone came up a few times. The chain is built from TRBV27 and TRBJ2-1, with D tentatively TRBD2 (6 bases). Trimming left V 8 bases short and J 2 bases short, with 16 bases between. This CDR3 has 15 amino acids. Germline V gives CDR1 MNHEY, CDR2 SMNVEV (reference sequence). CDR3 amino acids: CASRSGTYPYNEQFF. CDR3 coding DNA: TGTGCCAGCCGATCCGGGACTTATCCCTACAATGAGCAGTTCTTC.

This chain's CDR3 is CASSALGGGKLFF. The DNA of the CDR3 is TGTGCCAGCAGTGCCCTGGGAGGGGGTAAACTGTTTTTT. This chain connects TRBV25-1 to TRBJ1-4, with a weak D call TRBD1 (6 bases). The germline V gene encodes CDR1 MGHDK and CDR2 SYGVNS. CDR3 length: 13 amino acids. V was clipped by 4 bases and J by 11 bases, with 14 bases between them.

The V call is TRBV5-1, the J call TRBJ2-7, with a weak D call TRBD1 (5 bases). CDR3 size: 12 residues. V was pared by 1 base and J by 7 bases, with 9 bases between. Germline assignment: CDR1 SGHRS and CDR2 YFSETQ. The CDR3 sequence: CASSLSGLEQYF. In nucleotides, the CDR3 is TGCGCCAGCAGCTTGTCAGGGTTGGAGCAGTACTTC. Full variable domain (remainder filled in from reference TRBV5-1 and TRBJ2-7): KAGVTQTPRYLIKTRGQQVTLSCSPISGHRSVSWYQQTPGQGLQFLFEYFSETQRNKGNFPGRFSGRQFSNSRSEMNVSTLELGDSALYLCASSLSGLEQYFGPGTRLTVT.

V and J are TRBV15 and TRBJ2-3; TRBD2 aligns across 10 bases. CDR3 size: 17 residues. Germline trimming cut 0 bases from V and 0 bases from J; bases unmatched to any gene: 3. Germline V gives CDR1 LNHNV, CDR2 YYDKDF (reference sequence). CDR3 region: CATSRESGGASTDTQYF. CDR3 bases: TGTGCCACCAGCAGAGAAAGCGGGGGGGCTAGCACAGATACGCAGTATTTT.

The DNA for the CDR3 is TGTGCCTGGAGCGCCAGGGGGAGCTCTGGAAACACCATATATTTT. Translation gives CAWSARGSSGNTIYF. This rearrangement joins TRBV30 to TRBJ1-3; 7 nucleotides match TRBD1. The CDR3 loop spans 15 amino acids. Germline CDR1 GTSNPN, CDR2 SVGIG (reference sequence). J was trimmed by 0 bases and V by 3 bases; bases with no gene match: 5.

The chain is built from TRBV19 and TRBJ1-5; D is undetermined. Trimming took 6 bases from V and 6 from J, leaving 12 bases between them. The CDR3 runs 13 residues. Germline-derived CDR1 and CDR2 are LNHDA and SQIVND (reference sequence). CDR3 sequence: CASSRRDIQPQHF. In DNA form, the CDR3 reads TGTGCCAGTAGCAGGAGGGATATTCAGCCCCAGCATTTT.

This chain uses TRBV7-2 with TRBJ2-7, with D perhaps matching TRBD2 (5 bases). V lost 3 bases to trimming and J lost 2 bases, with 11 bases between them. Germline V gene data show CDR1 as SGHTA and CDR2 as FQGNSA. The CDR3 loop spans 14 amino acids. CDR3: CASSFGGTTYEQYF. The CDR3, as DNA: TGTGCCAGCAGCTTCGGAGGCACCACCTACGAGCAGTACTTC.

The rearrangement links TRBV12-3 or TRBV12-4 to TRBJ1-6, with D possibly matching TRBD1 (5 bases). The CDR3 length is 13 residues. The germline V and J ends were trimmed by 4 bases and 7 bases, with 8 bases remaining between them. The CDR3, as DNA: TGTGCCAGCAGTTCGAACAGGAATTCACCCCTCCACTTT. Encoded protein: CASSSNRNSPLHF.